These 24 T cell receptor beta chains were sequenced from one sample in a study of long-term antiretroviral therapy in people with HIV. immunoSEQ v3.0 was run at survey level. Profiling relied on immunoSEQ multiplex PCR, and the TCRdb table lists in-frame clones only, not all of them. The repertoire holds 13,000 or so clones, with around 77% as singletons. This specimen consisted of unsorted PBMCs, obtained 1.3 years after starting antiretroviral therapy. The source of these receptors is a woman younger than 30 with HIV.

The gene calls are TRBV9 and TRBJ1-3, with D hard to call. Trimming took off 7 bases at V and 0 bases at J, with 11 bases between the two ends. The CDR3 has 14 amino acids. The germline CDR1 and CDR2 sequences are SGDLS and YYNGEE. The CDR3 protein is CASSKQSSGNTIYF. DNA of the CDR3: TGTGCCAGCTCCAAGCAGAGCTCTGGAAACACCATATATTTT. The full variable domain, its missing parts supplied by reference TRBV9 and TRBJ1-3, is DSGVTQTPKHLITATGQRVTLRCSPRSGDLSVYWYQQSLDQGLQFLIQYYNGEERAKGNILERFSAQQFPDLHSELNLSSLELGDSALYFCASSKQSSGNTIYFGEGSWLTVV.

The chain is built from TRBV30 and TRBJ1-2; D not certain. Germline CDR1 and CDR2: GTSNPN and SVGIG (reference sequence). Trimming stripped 4 bases from V and 0 bases from J, with 15 bases between. The CDR3 sequence is 15 residues long. The CDR3 protein is CAWIPGPKANYGYTF. The CDR3 region has the DNA TGTGCCTGGATCCCCGGGCCGAAAGCTAACTATGGCTACACCTTC.

The chain employs TRBV11-2 and TRBJ2-7, with D possibly matching TRBD1 (6 bases). CDR1 SGHAT and CDR2 FQNNGV come from the germline V gene. The ends were cut back, 5 bases at V and 2 bases at J, with 16 bases in the middle. The CDR3 contains 15 residues. The CDR3 loop is CASSPGQGLAYEQYF. DNA of the CDR3: TGTGCCAGCAGCCCTGGCCAGGGGCTGGCCTACGAGCAGTACTTC.

The chain is built from TRBV18 and TRBJ1-4, with 7 bases identical to TRBD1. Germline V gives CDR1 KGHSH, CDR2 LQKENI. V shed 4 bases, J shed 2 bases, and the junction held 4 bases outside the gene matches. The CDR3 consists of 15 residues. CDR3 sequence reads: CASSRQGETNEKLFF. CDR3 in DNA: TGTGCCAGCTCACGCCAGGGGGAGACTAATGAAAAACTGTTTTTT.

This chain links TRBV25-1 with TRBJ2-7; 9 nucleotides agree with TRBD1. Germline V gene data show CDR1 as MGHDK and CDR2 as SYGVNS. With 4 bases clipped from V and 6 bases from J, the junction kept 7 bases outside the gene matches. The CDR3 has 14 residues. CDR3 in amino acids: CASSGGGTGCEQYF. CDR3 coding DNA: TGTGCCAGCAGTGGAGGGGGGACAGGGTGCGAGCAGTACTTC.

The chain links TRBV5-1 to TRBJ2-4; TRBD1 matches at 7 bases. The CDR3 is made up of 15 amino acids. Per germline, CDR1 SGHRS and CDR2 YFSETQ. J lost 1 base, V lost 5 bases, and 6 bases had no gene match. As DNA, the CDR3 is TGCGCCAGCAGTAGGGGGCCGACGGCCAAAAACATTCAGTACTTC. Amino acid sequence: CASSRGPTAKNIQYF.

The rearrangement joins TRBV29-1 to TRBJ2-3; D gene uncertain. The germline V gene encodes CDR1 SQVTM and CDR2 ANQGSEA. The CDR3 is 15 amino acids. The germline V and J ends were trimmed by 7 bases and 6 bases, with 23 bases remaining between them. The CDR3 region has the DNA TGCAGCGCTGGCCCGGGCTTCGCTAGGGCGGATACGCAGTATTTT. This gives the protein CSAGPGFARADTQYF.

The V call is TRBV6-5, the J call TRBJ2-2; 7 bases align to TRBD2. The germline CDR1 and CDR2 sequences are MNHEY and SVGAGI. V lost 8 bases to trimming and J lost 4 bases; unmatched junction nucleotides: 10. The CDR3 totals 15 residues. Here the CDR3 reads CASRGRDVLTGELFF. As DNA, the CDR3 is TGTGCCAGCCGAGGGAGGGACGTTCTCACCGGGGAGCTGTTTTTT.

V gene TRBV13 combines with J gene TRBJ1-2; D is uncertain. Germline loops: CDR1 PRHDT, CDR2 FYEKMQ (reference sequence). This CDR3 is built from 11 residues. V was shortened by 5 bases and J by 9 bases, with 10 bases between the two germline ends. For the CDR3, the DNA is TGTGCCAGCAGCCTAAAAAACCGCTACACCTTC. It encodes CASSLKNRYTF. The full variable domain, its missing parts supplied by reference TRBV13 and TRBJ1-2, is AAGVIQSPRHLIKEKRETATLKCYPIPRHDTVYWYQQGPGQDPQFLISFYEKMQSDKGSIPDRFSAQQFSDYHSELNMSSLELGDSALYFCASSLKNRYTFGSGTRLTVV.

The chain recombines TRBV29-1 with TRBJ2-1; D gene uncertain. Trimming stripped 4 bases from V and 1 base from J, with 5 bases between. The length of the CDR3 is 12 residues. CDR1 is SQVTM, CDR2 ANQGSEA, per germline. CDR3 DNA: TGCAGCGTTGTTGGGTCCTACAATGAGCAGTTCTTC. This sequence encodes CSVVGSYNEQFF.

The chain has TRBV9 and TRBJ1-2, with 8 bases identical to TRBD1. V dropped 6 bases and J dropped 2; count of bases not matched to a gene: 6. The germline gives CDR1 SGDLS, CDR2 YYNGEE. This CDR3 is built from 14 residues. CDR3 sequence: CASNSGGANYGYTF. CDR3 DNA: TGTGCCAGCAATTCAGGGGGCGCAAACTATGGCTACACCTTC.

The V call is TRBV7-9, the J call TRBJ2-7, with D possibly matching TRBD1 (6 bases). The germline V gene encodes CDR1 SEHNR and CDR2 FQNEAQ (reference sequence). Trimming pared 3 bases from V and 5 bases from J, leaving 8 bases between. The CDR3 totals 12 residues. Here the CDR3 DNA reads TGTGCCAGCAGCTTGTCAGGGGACGAGCAGTACTTC. This gives the protein CASSLSGDEQYF.

This clone has just a few counts. The V gene is TRBV7-2, the J gene TRBJ2-2; D uncertain. Germline CDR1 is SGHTA and CDR2 is FQGNSA. The CDR3 consists of 13 residues. Trimming cost V 4 bases and J 1 base, with 4 bases left between them. CDR3 loop: CASSSMNTGELFF. CDR3 bases: TGTGCCAGCAGCTCCATGAACACCGGGGAGCTGTTTTTT.

The J gene is TRBJ2-7, the V gene TRBV11-2; 11 bases fit TRBD1. The CDR3 contains 16 residues. After removal of 4 bases from V and 5 bases from J, the junction contained 10 bases not matched to a gene. Germline CDR1 SGHAT, CDR2 FQNNGV. The CDR3 nucleotides read TGTGCCAGCAGCTCTAGGACAGGGGGCTATGTCGACGAGCAGTACTTC. Amino acid sequence: CASSSRTGGYVDEQYF.

The V and J genes are TRBV5-3 and TRBJ2-1; 10 bases map to TRBD2. TRBV5-3 is an ORF, and what it does is uncertain. V trimming: 3 bases; J trimming: 3 bases; junction bases outside the gene matches: 21. CDR3 size: 21 residues. DNA of the CDR3: TGTGCCAGAAGCTCTGAACGGACGGAGGCTAGCGGGAGACCCTTCTACAATGAGCAGTTCTTC. It codes for CARSSERTEASGRPFYNEQFF.

J is TRBJ2-4 and V is TRBV4-3; D is unresolved. The CDR3 is 16 residues long. Trimming cost V 0 bases and J 1 base, with 10 bases left between them. Per the germline V gene, CDR1 is LGHNA and CDR2 is YSLEER. Here the CDR3 reads CASSQEFGIAKNIQYF. The DNA of the CDR3 is TGCGCCAGCAGCCAAGAGTTTGGGATCGCCAAAAACATTCAGTACTTC.

V is TRBV19 and J is TRBJ2-3; TRBD1 matches 8 bases. The CDR3 spans 14 residues. Germline values: CDR1 LNHDA, CDR2 SQIVND (reference sequence). The ends lost 5 bases at V and 1 base at J; junction bases unmatched: 2. CDR3 in amino acids: CASSGRGRTDTQYF. CDR3 in DNA: TGTGCCAGTAGTGGCAGGGGGCGCACAGATACGCAGTATTTT.

V and J are TRBV9 and TRBJ1-2, with TRBD1 matching over 7 bases. Trimming cost V 7 bases and J 4 bases; bases outside gene matches: 16. Germline V CDR1 and CDR2: SGDLS, YYNGEE. The CDR3 runs to 16 residues. This CDR3 is CASSSRAGTESYGYTF. The CDR3 nucleotides are TGTGCCAGCTCATCAAGGGCCGGGACAGAATCCTATGGCTACACCTTC.

DNA of the CDR3: TGTGCCACCCCCCAAAGGGATTTCTATGGCTACACCTTC. It is translated as CATPQRDFYGYTF. The V and J genes are TRBV2 and TRBJ1-2; no firm D call. Germline V gives CDR1 SNHLY, CDR2 FYNNEI. There are 13 residues in the CDR3. Trimming stripped 10 bases from V and 4 bases from J, with 16 bases between.

The V call is TRBV28, the J call TRBJ1-2, with 7 bases fitting TRBD1. This CDR3 is 14 amino acids long. V trimming: 2 bases; J trimming: 4 bases; junction bases outside the gene matches: 4. CDR1 and CDR2 (germline): MDHEN, SYDVKM. CDR3: CASSLPQGRYGYTF. Here the CDR3 DNA reads TGTGCCAGCAGTTTACCACAGGGGCGCTATGGCTACACCTTC.

This chain uses TRBV6-1 with TRBJ2-2, with a tentative D call TRBD2 (5 bases). This CDR3 is 14 amino acids long. The germline gives CDR1 MNHNS, CDR2 SASEGT. V lost 3 bases and J 6 bases, leaving 11 bases between the germline ends. Here the CDR3 reads CASSELAIPGELFF. As DNA, the CDR3 is TGTGCCAGCAGTGAGTTAGCGATCCCCGGGGAGCTGTTTTTT.

The chain has TRBV29-1 and TRBJ1-4, with no clear D. The germline gives CDR1 SQVTM, CDR2 ANQGSEA. V dropped 5 bases and J dropped 0 bases, with 7 bases sitting between them. The CDR3 spans 13 residues. CDR3 nucleotide sequence: TGCAGCGTTACGGCTGCAACTAATGAAAAACTGTTTTTT. This gives the protein CSVTAATNEKLFF.

This clone was seen a few times. V and J are TRBV2 and TRBJ1-2, with 7 bases fitting TRBD1. This CDR3 has 14 amino acids. V shed 8 bases, J shed 5 bases, and the junction held 11 bases outside the gene matches. CDR1 SNHLY and CDR2 FYNNEI come from the germline V gene. CDR3 DNA: TGTGCCAGCGGGGGACAGTCAACGTATTATGGCTACACCTTC. Protein product: CASGGQSTYYGYTF. Based on the CDR3 plus reference TRBV2 and TRBJ1-2, the full variable domain is EPEVTQTPSHQVTQMGQEVILRCVPISNHLYFYWYRQILGQKVEFLVSFYNNEISEKSEIFDDQFSVERPDGSNFTLKIRSTKLEDSAMYFCASGGQSTYYGYTFGSGTRLTVV.

The rearrangement joins TRBV5-1 to TRBJ1-1, with TRBD1 matching over 8 bases. J was trimmed by 1 base and V by 7 bases; bases with no gene match: 9. This CDR3 comprises 15 residues. CDR1 SGHRS and CDR2 YFSETQ come from the germline V gene. DNA of the CDR3: TGCGCCAGCCCGGACAGGGTCGTTCAGAACACTGAAGCTTTCTTT. Translating gives CASPDRVVQNTEAFF.